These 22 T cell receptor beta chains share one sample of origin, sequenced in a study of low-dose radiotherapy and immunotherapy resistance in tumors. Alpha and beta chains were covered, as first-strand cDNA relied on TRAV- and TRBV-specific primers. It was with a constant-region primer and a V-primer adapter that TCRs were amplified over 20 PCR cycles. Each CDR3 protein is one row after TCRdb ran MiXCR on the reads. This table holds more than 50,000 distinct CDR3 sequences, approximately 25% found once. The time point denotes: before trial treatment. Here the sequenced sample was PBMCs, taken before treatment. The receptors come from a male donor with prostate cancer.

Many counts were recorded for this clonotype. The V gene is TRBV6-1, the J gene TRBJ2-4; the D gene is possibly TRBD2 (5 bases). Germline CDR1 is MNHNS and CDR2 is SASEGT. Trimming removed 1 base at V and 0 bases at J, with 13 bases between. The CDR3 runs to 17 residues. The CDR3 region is CASSEVNSRGAKNIQYF. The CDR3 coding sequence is TGTGCCAGCAGTGAAGTAAACAGCCGGGGAGCCAAAAACATTCAGTACTTC.

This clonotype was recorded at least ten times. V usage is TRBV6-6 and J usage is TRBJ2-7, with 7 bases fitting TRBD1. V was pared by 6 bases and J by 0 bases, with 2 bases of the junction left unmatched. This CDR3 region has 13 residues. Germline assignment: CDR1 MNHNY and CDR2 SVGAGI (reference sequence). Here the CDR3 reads CASSRGSSYEQYF. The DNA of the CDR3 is TGTGCCAGCAGCAGGGGGAGCTCCTACGAGCAGTACTTC.

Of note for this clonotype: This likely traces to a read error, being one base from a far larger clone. CDR3: CAISEGPDRTYEQYF. Here the CDR3 DNA reads TGTGCCATCAGTGAAGGACCGGACAGGACCTACGAGCAGTACTTC. The rearrangement joins TRBV10-1 to TRBJ2-7, with 7 bases lining up with TRBD1. Germline V CDR1 and CDR2: WNHNN, SYGVQD (reference sequence). The CDR3 is 15 residues long.

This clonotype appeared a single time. The CDR3 is CASSPRAPENTGELFF. The DNA for the CDR3 is TGTGCCAGCAGCCCCCGGGCCCCGGAGAACACCGGGGAGCTGTTTTTT. The rearrangement joins TRBV11-3 to TRBJ2-2, with D hard to call. The germline V gene has CDR1 SGHNT and CDR2 YENEEA. CDR3 length: 16 amino acids. Trimming removed 5 bases from V and 1 base from J, with 14 bases in between.

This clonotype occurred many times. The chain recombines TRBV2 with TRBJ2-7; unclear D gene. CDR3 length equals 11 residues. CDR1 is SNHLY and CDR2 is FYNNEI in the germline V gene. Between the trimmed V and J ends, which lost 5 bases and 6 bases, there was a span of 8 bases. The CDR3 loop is CASSNTPEQYF. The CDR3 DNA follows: TGTGCCAGCAGTAACACCCCCGAGCAGTACTTC.

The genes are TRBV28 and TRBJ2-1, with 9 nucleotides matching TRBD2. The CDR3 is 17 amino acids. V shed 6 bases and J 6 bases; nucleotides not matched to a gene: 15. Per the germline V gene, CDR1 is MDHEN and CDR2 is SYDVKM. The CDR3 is CASSLVPSGIGGNEQFF. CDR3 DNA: TGTGCCAGCAGCCTTGTCCCTAGCGGGATCGGGGGCAATGAGCAGTTCTTC.

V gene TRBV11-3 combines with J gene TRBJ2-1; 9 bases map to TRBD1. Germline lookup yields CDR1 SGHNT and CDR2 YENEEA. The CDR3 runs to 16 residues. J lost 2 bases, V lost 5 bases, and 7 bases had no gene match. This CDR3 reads CASSPSRDRAYNEQFF. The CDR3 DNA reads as TGTGCCAGCAGCCCTAGTCGGGACAGGGCCTACAATGAGCAGTTCTTC.

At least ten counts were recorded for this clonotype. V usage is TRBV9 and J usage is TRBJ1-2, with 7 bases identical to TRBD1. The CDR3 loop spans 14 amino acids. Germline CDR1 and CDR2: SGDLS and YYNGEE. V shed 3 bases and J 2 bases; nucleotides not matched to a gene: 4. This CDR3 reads CASSASTGNYGYTF. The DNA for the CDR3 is TGTGCCAGCAGCGCCTCGACAGGGAACTATGGCTACACCTTC.

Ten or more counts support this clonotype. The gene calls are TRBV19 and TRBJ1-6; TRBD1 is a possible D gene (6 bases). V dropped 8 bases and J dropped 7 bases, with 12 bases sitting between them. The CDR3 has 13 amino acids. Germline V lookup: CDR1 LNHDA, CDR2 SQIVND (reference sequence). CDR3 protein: CASADRPNSPLHF. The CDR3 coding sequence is TGTGCCAGTGCCGACAGGCCGAATTCACCCCTCCACTTT.

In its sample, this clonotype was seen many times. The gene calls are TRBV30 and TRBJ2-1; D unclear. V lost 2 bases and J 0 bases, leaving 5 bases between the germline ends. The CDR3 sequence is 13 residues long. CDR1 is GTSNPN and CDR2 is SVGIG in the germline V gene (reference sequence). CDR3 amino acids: CAWSTDSYNEQFF. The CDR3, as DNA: TGTGCCTGGAGTACGGACTCCTACAATGAGCAGTTCTTC.

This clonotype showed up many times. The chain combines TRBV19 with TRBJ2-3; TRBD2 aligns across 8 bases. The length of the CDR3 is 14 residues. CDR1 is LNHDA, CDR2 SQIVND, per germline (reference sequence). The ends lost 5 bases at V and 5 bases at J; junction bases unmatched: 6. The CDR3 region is CASSGLAVEDTQYF. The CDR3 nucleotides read TGTGCCAGTAGTGGACTAGCTGTCGAAGATACGCAGTATTTT.

The CDR3 DNA follows: TGCGCCAGCAGCATACAGGGCTCCCGTGTCACCGGGGAGCTGTTTTTT. Protein sequence: CASSIQGSRVTGELFF. The gene calls are TRBV5-1 and TRBJ2-2; the D gene is possibly TRBD1 (6 bases). CDR1 is SGHRS and CDR2 is YFSETQ in the germline V gene. The V gene lost 4 bases and the J gene lost 4 bases, with 17 bases spanning the gap. The CDR3 covers 16 residues.

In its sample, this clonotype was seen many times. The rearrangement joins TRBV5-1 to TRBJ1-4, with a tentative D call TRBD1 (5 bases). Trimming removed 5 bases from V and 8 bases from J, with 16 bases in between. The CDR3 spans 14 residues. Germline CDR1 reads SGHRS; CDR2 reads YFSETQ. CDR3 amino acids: CASRDTGSSEKLFF. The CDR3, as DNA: TGCGCCAGCAGGGATACAGGATCGAGCGAAAAACTGTTTTTT.

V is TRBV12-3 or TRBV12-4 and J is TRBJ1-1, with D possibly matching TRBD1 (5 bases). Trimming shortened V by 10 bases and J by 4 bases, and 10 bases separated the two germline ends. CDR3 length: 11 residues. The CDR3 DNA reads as TGTGCCACGGGGGTTCGCACTGAAGCTTTCTTT. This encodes CATGVRTEAFF.

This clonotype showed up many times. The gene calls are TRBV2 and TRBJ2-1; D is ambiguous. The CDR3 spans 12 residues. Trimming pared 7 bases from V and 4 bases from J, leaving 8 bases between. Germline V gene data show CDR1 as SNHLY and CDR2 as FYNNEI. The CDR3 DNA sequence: TGTGCCAGCACGGTAGAATACAATGAGCAGTTCTTC. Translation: CASTVEYNEQFF. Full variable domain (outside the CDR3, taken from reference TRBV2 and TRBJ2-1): EPEVTQTPSHQVTQMGQEVILRCVPISNHLYFYWYRQILGQKVEFLVSFYNNEISEKSEIFDDQFSVERPDGSNFTLKIRSTKLEDSAMYFCASTVEYNEQFFGPGTRLTVL.

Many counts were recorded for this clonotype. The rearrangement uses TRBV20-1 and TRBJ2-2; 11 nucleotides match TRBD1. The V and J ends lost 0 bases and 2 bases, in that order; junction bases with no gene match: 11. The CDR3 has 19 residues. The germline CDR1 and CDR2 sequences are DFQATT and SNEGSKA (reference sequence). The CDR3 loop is CSARDEDRGQVRNTGELFF. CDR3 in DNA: TGCAGTGCTAGAGATGAGGACAGGGGGCAAGTAAGAAACACCGGGGAGCTGTTTTTT.

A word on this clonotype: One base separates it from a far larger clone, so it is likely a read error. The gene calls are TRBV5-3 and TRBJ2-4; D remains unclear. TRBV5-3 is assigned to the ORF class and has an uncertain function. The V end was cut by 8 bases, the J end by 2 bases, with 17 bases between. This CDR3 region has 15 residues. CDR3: CASGLFGGTKNIQYF. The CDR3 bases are TGTGCCAGCGGCCTCTTCGGCGGTACCAAAAACATTCAGTACTTC.

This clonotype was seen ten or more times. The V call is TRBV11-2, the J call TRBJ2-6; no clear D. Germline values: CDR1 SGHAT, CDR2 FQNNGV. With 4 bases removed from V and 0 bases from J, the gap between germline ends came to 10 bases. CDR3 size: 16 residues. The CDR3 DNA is TGTGCCAGCAGCTCGCTATCCGGCTCTGGGGCCAACGTCCTGACTTTC. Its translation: CASSSLSGSGANVLTF.

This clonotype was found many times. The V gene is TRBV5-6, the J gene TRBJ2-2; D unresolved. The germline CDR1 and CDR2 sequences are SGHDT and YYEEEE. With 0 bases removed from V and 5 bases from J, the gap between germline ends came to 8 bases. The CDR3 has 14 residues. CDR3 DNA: TGTGCCAGCAGCTTGGGGTGGAGTACCGGGGAGCTGTTTTTT. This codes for CASSLGWSTGELFF.

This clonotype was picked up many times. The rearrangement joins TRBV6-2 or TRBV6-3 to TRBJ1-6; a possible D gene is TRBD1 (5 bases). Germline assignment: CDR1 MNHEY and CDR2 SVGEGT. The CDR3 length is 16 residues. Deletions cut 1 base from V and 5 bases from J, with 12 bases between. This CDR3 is CASSYFRQLNNSPLHF. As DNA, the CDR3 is TGTGCCAGCAGTTACTTTAGACAGCTGAATAATTCACCCCTCCACTTT.

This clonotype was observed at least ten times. The CDR3 sequence: CASSTSSYNEQFF. As DNA, the CDR3 is TGTGCCAGCTCGACTAGCTCCTACAATGAGCAGTTCTTC. V gene TRBV10-3 combines with J gene TRBJ2-1; perhaps TRBD2 as D (6 bases). CDR1 is ENHRY, CDR2 SYGVKD, per germline. CDR3 size: 13 residues. With 10 bases removed from V and 0 bases from J, the gap between germline ends came to 10 bases.

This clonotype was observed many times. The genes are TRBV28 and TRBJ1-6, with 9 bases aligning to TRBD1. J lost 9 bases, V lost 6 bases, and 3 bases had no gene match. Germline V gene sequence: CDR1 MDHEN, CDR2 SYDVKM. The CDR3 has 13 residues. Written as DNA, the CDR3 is TGTGCCAGCAGAACAGGGGGCGGTTCACCCCTCCACTTT. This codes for CASRTGGGSPLHF.